This T cell receptor beta chain was obtained from a study of T cell responses to AZD1222 COVID-19 vaccine. This CDR3 spans 16 amino acids. The V end was cut by 0 bases, the J end by 2 bases, with 13 bases between. Germline V gene lookup returns CDR1 LGHNA and CDR2 YNFKEQ. Regarding the study as a whole: The CD4 TCRs associated with vaccination extended across spike and predominated at 160-218 and 743-854. Among the donors, most were white British and more were female, and clonal diversity was possibly underestimated. Repertoires were obtained only post-peak T cell response. Baseline seropositivity characterized only six AZD1222 recipients.

With regard to this clone: Its cognate antigen is unknown.

Repertoires were generated with immunoSEQ multiplex PCR, while TCRdb's copy carries only in-frame clones and drops some. The data hold over 120,000 clones, with approximately 93% observed a single time. This receptor was identified in an adult who had recovered from COVID-19. The chain joins TRBV4-2 to TRBJ1-1; unclear D gene. The sequenced sample was peripheral blood, obtained after recovery from COVID-19. Here the CDR3 DNA reads TGTGCCAGCAGCCAAGATTGGGTAACACAAAACACTGAAGCTTTCTTT. The encoded protein is CASSQDWVTQNTEAFF.